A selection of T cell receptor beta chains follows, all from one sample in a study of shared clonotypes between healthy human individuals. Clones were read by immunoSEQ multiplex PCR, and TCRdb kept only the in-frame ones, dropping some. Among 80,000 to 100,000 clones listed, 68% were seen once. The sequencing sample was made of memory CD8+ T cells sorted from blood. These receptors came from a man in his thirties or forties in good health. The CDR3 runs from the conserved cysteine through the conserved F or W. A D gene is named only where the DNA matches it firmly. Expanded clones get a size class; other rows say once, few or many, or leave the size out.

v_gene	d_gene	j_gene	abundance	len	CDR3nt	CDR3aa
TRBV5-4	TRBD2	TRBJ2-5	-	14	TGTGCCAGCAGCTTGGTGCGGGAGCAAGAGACCCAGTACTTC	CASSLVREQETQYF
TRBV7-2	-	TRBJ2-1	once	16	TGTGCCAGCAGCGGGTACCCGGGACTGGAATACAATGAGCAGTTCTTC	CASSGYPGLEYNEQFF
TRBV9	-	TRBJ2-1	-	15	TGTGCCAGCAGCGTAGTTGCTACATCCTACAATGAGCAGTTCTTC	CASSVVATSYNEQFF
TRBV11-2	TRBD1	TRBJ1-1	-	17	TGTGCCAGCAGCTTAGCCAGGGGGCAAGGCATGAACACTGAAGCTTTCTTT	CASSLARGQGMNTEAFF
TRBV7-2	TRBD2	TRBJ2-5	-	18	TGTGCCAGCAGCTTAGATAGCACTAGCGGAAAGTCCCAAAAGACCCAGTACTTC	CASSLDSTSGKSQKTQYF
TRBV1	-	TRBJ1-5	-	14	TGCACCAGCAGCCAAGCTAGGGGATTCCAGCCCCAGCATTTT	CTSSQARGFQPQHF
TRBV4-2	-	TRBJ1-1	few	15	TGTGCCAGCAGCCAAGAAAGGGAGCCCTATACTGAAGCTTTCTTT	CASSQEREPYTEAFF
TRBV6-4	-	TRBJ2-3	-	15	TGTGCCAGCAGTGGGGGAAGCGGGAGCACAGATACGCAGTATTTT	CASSGGSGSTDTQYF
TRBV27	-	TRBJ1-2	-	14	TGTGCCAGCAGTTTCACGGGGCAAGGCTATGGCTACACCTTC	CASSFTGQGYGYTF
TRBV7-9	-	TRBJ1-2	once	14	TGTGCCAGCAGCCCAATGGGGGCTAACTATGGCTACACCTTC	CASSPMGANYGYTF
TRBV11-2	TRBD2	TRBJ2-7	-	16	TGTGCCAGCAGCTTAGGGGGACTAGCGGGCTCCTACGAGCAGTACTTC	CASSLGGLAGSYEQYF
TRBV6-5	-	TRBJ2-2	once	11	TGTGCCAGCTCCGGGGCCGGGGAGCTGTTTTTT	CASSGAGELFF
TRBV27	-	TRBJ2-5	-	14	TGTGCCAGCAGTTTATTGGGGCCTCAAGAGACCCAGTACTTC	CASSLLGPQETQYF
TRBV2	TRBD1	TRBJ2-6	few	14	TGTGCCAGCAGTGCTAGACAGGGTAGCAACGTCCTGACTTTC	CASSARQGSNVLTF
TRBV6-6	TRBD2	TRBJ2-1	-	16	TGTGCCAGCAGTGCCCTCGGCACTAGCGGGAGCAATGAGCAGTTCTTC	CASSALGTSGSNEQFF
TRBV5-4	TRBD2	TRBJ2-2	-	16	TGTGCCAGCAGCTTGGGGACTAGAACGAACACCGGGGAGCTGTTTTTT	CASSLGTRTNTGELFF
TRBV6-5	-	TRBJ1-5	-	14	TGTGCCAGCAGCCCCGGTAGCTACGATCAGCCCCAGCATTTT	CASSPGSYDQPQHF
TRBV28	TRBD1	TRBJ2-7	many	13	TGTGCCAGCGAGGGACAGGGTTCCTACGAGCAGTACTTC	CASEGQGSYEQYF
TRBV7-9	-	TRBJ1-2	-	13	TGTGCCAGCAGCCTCCCCGTCCATTATGGCTACACCTTC	CASSLPVHYGYTF
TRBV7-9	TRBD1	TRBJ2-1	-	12	TGTGCCAGCAGATCTACAGGGGGCGCTCAGTTCTTC	CASRSTGGAQFF
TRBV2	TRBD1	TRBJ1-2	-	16	TGTGCCAGCAGTGAGGGGACAGGCGGACTTAACTATGGCTACACCTTC	CASSEGTGGLNYGYTF
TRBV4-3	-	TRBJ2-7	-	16	TGCGCCAGCAGCCAAGATCTGACAGGTTTCGCCTACGAGCAGTACTTC	CASSQDLTGFAYEQYF